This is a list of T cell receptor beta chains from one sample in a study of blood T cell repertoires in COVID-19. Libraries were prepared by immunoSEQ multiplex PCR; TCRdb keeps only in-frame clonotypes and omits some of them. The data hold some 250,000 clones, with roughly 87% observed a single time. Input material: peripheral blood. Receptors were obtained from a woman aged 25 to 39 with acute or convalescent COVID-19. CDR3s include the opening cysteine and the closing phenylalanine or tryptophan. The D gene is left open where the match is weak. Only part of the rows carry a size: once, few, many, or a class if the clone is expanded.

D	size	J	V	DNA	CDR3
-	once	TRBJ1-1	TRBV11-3	TGTGCCAGCAGCCCCTCAGGTGGGAACACTGAAGCTTTCTTT	CASSPSGGNTEAFF
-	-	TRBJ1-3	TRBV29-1	TGCAGCGTTGGACAGTCCTCTGGAAACACCATATATTTT	CSVGQSSGNTIYF
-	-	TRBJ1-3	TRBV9	TGTGCCAGCAGCGTAGGTCTCTCAGGGCCGGGAAACACCATATATTTT	CASSVGLSGPGNTIYF
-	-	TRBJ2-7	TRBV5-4	TGTGCCAGCAGCCCGGGACTTTCCTACGAGCAGTACTTC	CASSPGLSYEQYF
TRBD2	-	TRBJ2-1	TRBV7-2	TGTGCCAGCAGCTTAGCGGCGGGAGCGTTCTACAATGAGCAGTTCTTC	CASSLAAGAFYNEQFF
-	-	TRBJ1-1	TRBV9	TGTGCCAGCAGCGTATCCGCCGCGGGAACTAAAAGCACTGAAGCTTTCTTT	CASSVSAAGTKSTEAFF
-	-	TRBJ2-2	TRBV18	TGTGCCAGCTCACATGGACAGAGTAACACCGGGGAGCTGTTTTTT	CASSHGQSNTGELFF
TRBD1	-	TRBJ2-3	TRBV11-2	TGTGCCAGCAGCTTAGGGGACAGGGCTTCAGATACGCAGTATTTT	CASSLGDRASDTQYF
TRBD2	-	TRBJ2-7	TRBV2	TGTGCCAGCACTAAAAGACTAGCGGAGCTTGGCGAGCAGTACTTC	CASTKRLAELGEQYF
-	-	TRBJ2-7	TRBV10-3	TGTGCCATCAGCGGGAGTTCCTACGAGCAGTACTTC	CAISGSSYEQYF
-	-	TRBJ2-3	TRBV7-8	TGTGCCAGCAGCTTAGCCACAGGGGGGGCGAGGGCAGATACGCAGTATTTT	CASSLATGGARADTQYF
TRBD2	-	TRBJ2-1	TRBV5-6	TGTGCCAGCAGCGGGGGGACTAGCGGATACAATGAGCAGTTCTTC	CASSGGTSGYNEQFF
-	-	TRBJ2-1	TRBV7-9	TGTGCCAGCAGCTATCAAGACAGTGAGCAGTTCTTC	CASSYQDSEQFF
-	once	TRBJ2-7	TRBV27	TGTGCCAGCACCTGGGGACTCCATGCGGGCGAGCAGTACTTC	CASTWGLHAGEQYF
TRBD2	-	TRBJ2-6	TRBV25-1	TGTGCCAGCAGTGGGGGACTAGCGGGCAACTCTGGGGCCAACGTCCTGACTTTC	CASSGGLAGNSGANVLTF
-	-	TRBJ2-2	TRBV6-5	TGTGCCAGCAGTTCTCTTACCGGGGAGCTGTTTTTT	CASSSLTGELFF
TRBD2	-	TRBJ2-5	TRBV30	TGTGCCTGGAGGATGGGGACTAGCACCCAAGAGACCCAGTACTTC	CAWRMGTSTQETQYF
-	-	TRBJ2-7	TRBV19	TGTGCCAGTAGTATTGCAGGGATGGGCTACGAGCAGTACTTC	CASSIAGMGYEQYF
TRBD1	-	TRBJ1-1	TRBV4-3	TGCGCCAGCAGCCAGGGACAGATGAGTCCTGAAGCTTTCTTT	CASSQGQMSPEAFF
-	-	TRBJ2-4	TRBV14	TGTGCCAGCAGCCAAGAGTCGCGAATTCAGTACTTC	CASSQESRIQYF
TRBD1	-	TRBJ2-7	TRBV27	TGTGCCAGCAGAGGGACAGAGGTCAACGAGCAGTACTTC	CASRGTEVNEQYF
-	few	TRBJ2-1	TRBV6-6	TGTGCCAGCAGAAATGAACCGCGGGACTCAGCCAATGAGCAGTTCTTC	CASRNEPRDSANEQFF
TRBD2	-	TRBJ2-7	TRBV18	TGTGCCAGCTCATTGCGAAGCGGGAGTAGGGTGAGCGAGCAGTACTTC	CASSLRSGSRVSEQYF
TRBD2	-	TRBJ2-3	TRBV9	TGTGCCAGCAGCGTACCCAGCGGGAGGGCCTTAGATACGCAGTATTTT	CASSVPSGRALDTQYF
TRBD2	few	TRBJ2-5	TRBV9	TGTGCCAGCAGCGTAGGGGGTGCTAGCGGTCAAGAGACCCAGTACTTC	CASSVGGASGQETQYF
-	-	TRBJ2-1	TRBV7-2	TGTGCCAGCAGCAAACATGGAGAATACAATGAGCAGTTCTTC	CASSKHGEYNEQFF
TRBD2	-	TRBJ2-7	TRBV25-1	TGTGCCAGCAGGAACCCGGGACTAGGTCACGAGCAGTACTTC	CASRNPGLGHEQYF
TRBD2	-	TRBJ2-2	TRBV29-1	TGCAGCGTGGGTAGCGGGAGGGCCGGGGAGCTGTTTTTT	CSVGSGRAGELFF
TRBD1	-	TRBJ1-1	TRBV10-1	TGCGCCAGCAGTGATCAGAGGACAGGTTACACTGAAGCTTTCTTT	CASSDQRTGYTEAFF
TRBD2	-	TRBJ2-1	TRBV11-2	TGTGCCAGCAGCGCCCCACCCGGGACTAGCGGGAGCAATGAGCAGTTCTTC	CASSAPPGTSGSNEQFF
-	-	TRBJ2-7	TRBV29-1	TGCAGCGTCCTGAAAGGAAGGACGGGGGAGCAGTACTTC	CSVLKGRTGEQYF
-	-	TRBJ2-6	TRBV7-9	TGTGCCAGCAGCTTAGAAGAGGGGGCCAACGTCCTGACTTTC	CASSLEEGANVLTF
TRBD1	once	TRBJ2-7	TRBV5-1	TGCGCCAGCAGCTCCGGACAGGGTAGCAACGAGCAGTACTTC	CASSSGQGSNEQYF
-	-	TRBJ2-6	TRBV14	TGTGCCAGCAGCCAAGGGGGGGTTGGTTCTGGGGCCAACGTCCTGACTTTC	CASSQGGVGSGANVLTF